This record looks at one T cell receptor (beta chain) sequence and its context. This clonotype was picked up many times. The specificity of this receptor is unknown. No per-base quality is available; no much larger clone lies one base away. These data originate in a study of Graves' ophthalmopathy and Graves' hyperthyroidism (dated by TCRdb to 2016 to 2019). Turning to the overall study: Peripheral blood was collected before any treatment was given, at the time of initial diagnosis. For training and testing, the 100 or so patients in the discovery cohort were randomly divided in a 7:3 ratio. The independent validation cohort included 18 hyperthyroidism patients plus 17 patients who later progressed from hyperthyroidism to ophthalmopathy. The study used signatures of the TCR beta repertoire to tell Graves' ophthalmopathy apart from Graves' hyperthyroidism and to predict which patients would progress to ophthalmopathy. After sampling, hyperthyroidism patients received methimazole starting at 30 mg daily, and ophthalmopathy patients received high-dose intravenous methylprednisolone. T-cell repertoires of thyroid tissue and blood were compared in a handful of hyperthyroidism patients. In total, approximately 130 blood samples were TCR-sequenced: 40 to 45 ophthalmopathy, roughly 77 hyperthyroidism and some 17 hyperthyroidism-to-ophthalmopathy patients. To explore V-J signatures that distinguish ophthalmopathy from hyperthyroidism, a discovery set of under 110 patients was enrolled, made up of around 44 with ophthalmopathy and 55 to 65 with stable hyperthyroidism.

Overall study results and their limits: In cross-validation, the 13-signature model distinguished ophthalmopathy from stable hyperthyroidism with less than 90% sensitivity and approximately 81% specificity, while in the test set the corresponding values were about 80% and 75%. In validation, the model predicted ophthalmopathy progression with more than 55% sensitivity and approximately 72% specificity; roughly eleven predicted patients were CT-confirmed with GO in a median of 6.5 months. Most expanded thyroid clonotypes with frequency above 0.001 were also detected in blood, suggesting blood repertoires may reflect the thyroid immune response. Sample size was not predetermined statistically, and investigators were not blinded to group allocation.

Patients with ophthalmopathy had moderately to severely active disease, with a Clinical Activity Score of 3 or more, a NOSPECS grade of 4 or more, and a disease duration of less than 3 months. Patients were excluded if they had other autoimmune diseases, uncontrolled infections, pregnancy or lactation. Clinical symptoms, serum thyroxine, TRAb, thyroid ultrasound and orbital computed tomography formed the basis of the diagnosis. PBMCs were isolated from about 9 ml of fresh peripheral blood by Ficoll-Paque density gradient centrifugation. Trizol reagent was used to extract the total RNA, and its quality was then checked on an Agilent 2100 Bioanalyzer. The CDR3, from cysteine to phenylalanine, totals 14 residues. Of all the DNA, just the CDR3 is kept, 42 bases in frame from base 1. Reading the germline V gene gives CDR1 KGHDR and CDR2 SFDVKD. V is pared back by 9 bases and J by 3 bases, with 13 bases lying between the germline termini.

TCR beta CDR3 regions were amplified from RNA transcripts for repertoire sequencing. The first round was an RT-PCR using HTBI primers with the Qiagen OneStep RT-PCR kit, and this first round was followed by a second-round multiplex PCR, then size selection and purification. Libraries were sequenced on an Illumina HiSeq2000 using paired-end 100 bp reads. The original methods were these. SOAPnuke was used to process the reads, removing any read that contained adapters or uncalled bases, had a mean Phred below 15, or lacked an exact match to the constant primer or identifier. COPE v1.2.5 was used to merge the high-quality paired reads. Each unique nucleotide sequence was defined as a clonotype, and clonotypes were aligned to IMGT TRB V, D and J references with MiTCR v1.1. Analysis was restricted to V-J combinations with a frequency above 0.0001, which covered roughly 99% of repertoires. For each V-J combination, a TCR clonal expansion and chaos score was defined as the ratio of F50 clonal expansion to chaos observed in the TCRdist matrix. Welch's t-statistics and random forest were used to reduce features to about a dozen V-J combinations, which were fed into a naive Bayes classifier. The similarity between thyroid and blood repertoires was quantified using the Morisita-Horn index. In-frame beta chains were kept once TCRdb had trimmed the public reads at Q25 with fastp and called clones with MiXCR. All rows with the same CDR3 protein become a single entry with the most common DNA and genes. The authors' filters were not applied to this entry. The sample table contains 200,000 to 250,000 distinct CDR3 sequences; only one count was recorded for roughly 21% of them. The ten largest make up around 40% of the sample.

Sequencing used peripheral blood. Recombination linked TRBV24-1 to TRBJ2-2; 6 matching bases give a weak D call of TRBD1. The TCR sequence derives from a woman aged 45 to 65 with Graves' ophthalmopathy. Donor details come from another sample of the same person, matched by shared clones. The sequenced DNA is TGTGCCACCGGGGGCGGAGTTTACACCGGGGAGCTGTTTTTT. The encoded protein is CATGGGVYTGELFF.